This paragraph reports one TCR beta chain. Only one count was recorded for this clonotype. The antigen this receptor binds is unknown. The sample holds no much larger clone one base away, and base qualities are not on file. Library creation used 5' RACE. The sequencer was an Illumina HiSeq 2500. A second about 7 to 12 cycle PCR used a sample-barcoded 5' primer and a J-beta primer mix. Each TCR beta cDNA molecule received a unique molecular identifier from a template-switch 5' adaptor carrying 12 random nucleotides. Each sample yielded at least 2.5 million CDR3-containing paired-end reads. All of the RNA was converted into first-strand cDNA using the Mint cDNA synthesis kit, with a TRBC-specific oligonucleotide serving as the primer. Following uracil-DNA glycosylase treatment, a first 18-cycle PCR with universal primers M1SS and BC2_uni_R was performed on all cDNA. Concerning the study's data processing: For normalization, 1 million high-quality reads, each with a distinct molecular identifier, were randomly selected from each sample. Reads with shared molecular identifiers were discarded instead of being binned into consensus sequences. MiTCR, set to a Q25 quality threshold and the strictest error-elimination algorithm, was used for CDR3 identification, clonotype clustering and error correction. Lower-bound total TCR beta diversity was estimated with a nonparametric unseen species model using Euler transformation. TCRdb reanalyzed the raw reads on its own, using fastp at Q25 for trimming and MiXCR for clone calling, and kept in-frame beta chains. Rows with a matching CDR3 protein are joined into one entry that keeps the most common DNA and genes. For this entry, the V and J calls and clone size follow TCRdb and not the study's own pipeline. The sample table contains more than 800,000 distinct CDR3 sequences; only one count was recorded for under 45% of them. The leading ten clones occupy 15% to 20% of the sample.

The donors were 40 or so Caucasian individuals from Russia, aged 6 to 90 years, who were systemically healthy. Each donor gave 9.5 to 10 milliliters of peripheral blood, drawn into EDTA-treated Vacutainer tubes. Ficoll-Paque density-gradient centrifugation was used to isolate PBMCs, with at least 6.5 million per sample. Total RNA, at least 5 micrograms per sample, was extracted from PBMCs with Trizol reagent. For every donor, flow cytometry on a PBMC aliquot measured the percentage of naive CD45RAhigh/CD27high T cells. The data belong to a study of blood T cells in healthy people across ages (dated by TCRdb to between 2014 and 2016). Regarding the study in general: Template switching captured roughly one uniquely barcoded TCR beta cDNA molecule per two T cells in model experiments. Age-related changes in TCR beta repertoire diversity were measured in the study by deep sequencing normalized with unique cDNA molecular identifiers. Donors were grouped into four age groups: young (average roughly 16 years), middle-aged (roughly 37), aged (roughly 67) and long-lived (approximately 78). To avoid experimental bias, donors of different ages were distributed randomly across sequencing lanes. The study analyzed two additional independent replicas of 1 million unique cDNA reads from the same blood draw for two donors, one aged 18 to 30 and one aged 80 or older.

Beyond this particular receptor, the publication reports: Compared with the aged group, the long-lived group had more naive CD4+ T cells, fewer expanded clones and increased TCR diversity, suggesting age selection. Bulk unsorted PBMC profiling prevented conclusive comparison of naive and antigen-experienced compartments. Observed TCR beta diversity per million T cells fell roughly linearly with age, and a significant reduction was already apparent by age around 40. There was a strong correlation between observed TCR beta diversity and the percentage of naive T cells measured by flow cytometry. Estimates of total diversity based on one million sequenced T cells were regarded as lower bounds and as underestimates. Donor CMV infection status was unknown, potentially confounding age-related changes in expanded clonotypes.

Sequenced sample: blood. This sequence was found in a woman in her fifties or sixties in good health.

This receptor carries the CDR3 CASSLGDGVSSYEQYF. The bases are TGCGCCAGCAGCTTAGGAGACGGAGTGAGCTCCTACGAGCAGTACTTC. The chain couples TRBV5-1 to TRBJ2-7; no D gene is confidently identified. V lost 2 bases and J lost 0 bases; the stretch between them is 15 bases long. Including the terminal cysteine and phenylalanine, the CDR3 comprises 16 residues. Only the CDR3 DNA is retained, 48 bases long and in frame from the first base. CDR1 and CDR2 are read off the germline V gene as SGHRS and YFSETQ.